The entry that follows covers one TCR beta chain sequence. V dropped 2 bases and J dropped 2 bases, with 4 bases sitting between them. Germline V gene sequence: CDR1 LGHDT, CDR2 YNNKEL (reference sequence). The CDR3 consists of 13 residues. Produced via immunoSEQ multiplex PCR; TCRdb's table is partial and in-frame only. Of 250,000 or so clones in the sample, around 88% were seen once. This sample was included in a study of blood T cell repertoires in COVID-19. The source of this sequence is a man between 25 and 39 years old with active or convalescent COVID-19. The rearrangement links TRBV3-1 (or the pseudogene TRBV3-2) to TRBJ1-5; D call uncertain. The sequenced material came from peripheral blood. The CDR3 protein is CASSQPGNQPQHF. The DNA for the CDR3 is TGTGCCAGCAGCCAACCGGGCAATCAGCCCCAGCATTTT.